The clone carrying this T cell receptor beta chain showed up just a few times. The record originates from a study of T cells in Graves' hyperthyroidism and ophthalmopathy. Exclusion criteria comprised uncontrolled infection, other autoimmune disease, pregnancy or lactation. Amplification targeted TCR beta CDR3 regions from RNA transcripts. When the TCR CDR3 underwent first-round RT-PCR, the HTBI primer set was used. TCRdb re-analysed the multiplex PCR reads in MiXCR, keeping a single row per CDR3 protein. This sample has some 300,000 distinct CDR3 sequences, with roughly 13% found just once. The material sequenced was blood. The source of this sequence is a woman aged 25 to 39 with Graves' hyperthyroidism that later progressed to Graves' ophthalmopathy.

The CDR3: CASSSGLALGQYF. The CDR3 coding sequence is TGTGCCAGCAGCTCAGGACTAGCCTTAGGGCAGTACTTC. The chain is built from TRBV6-1 and TRBJ2-7; 8 bases agree with TRBD2. The CDR3 runs to 13 residues. Per germline, CDR1 MNHNS and CDR2 SASEGT. V shed 6 bases and J 9 bases; nucleotides not matched to a gene: 10.